This T cell receptor beta chain came from a study of Graves' ophthalmopathy and Graves' hyperthyroidism. Patients in the hyperthyroidism group, adults aged 18 to 65, were newly diagnosed, under 2 months' duration. Patients were excluded if they had other autoimmune diseases or uncontrolled infections, and likewise if pregnancy or lactation applied. In the case of this clonotype: A much larger clone differs from this one at a single base, so this may be a read error.

Germline V gene sequence: CDR1 LNHDA, CDR2 SQIVND (reference sequence). The CDR3 consists of 11 residues. From RNA, the CDR3 regions of TCR beta chains were amplified and sequenced. The first round was an RT-PCR with HTBI primers, and the second round was a multiplex PCR. TCRdb re-analysed the multiplex PCR reads in MiXCR, keeping a single row per CDR3 protein. The sample includes 900,000 to 1,200,000 distinct CDR3 sequences, roughly two fifths of them seen just once. The rearrangement joins TRBV19 to TRBJ2-2; the D is unclear. The clonotype was recovered from an adult man with Graves' hyperthyroidism. Material for sequencing was peripheral blood or thyroid tissue (not recorded which). The CDR3 loop reads CVSKNTGELFF. In nucleotides, the CDR3 is TGTGTCAGTAAGAACACCGGGGAGCTGTTTTTT. Filled out from reference TRBV19 and TRBJ2-2, the complete variable domain reads DGGITQSPKYLFRKEGQNVTLSCEQNLNHDAMYWYRQDPGQGLRLIYYSQIVNDFQKGDIAEGYSVSREKKESFPLTVTSAQKNPTAFYLCVSKNTGELFFGEGSRLTVL.